Shown below are 14 T cell receptor beta chains from a single sample sequenced in a study of regulatory T cells in long-lasting Graves disease. iRepertoire HTBI primers and Arm-PCR of CDR3 regions built TCR beta libraries. TCRdb re-analysed the multiplex PCR reads in MiXCR, keeping a single row per CDR3 protein. The data show 400,000 to 450,000 distinct CDR3 sequences, with 15% seen just once and about a sixth held by the top ten. Time point noted: newly diagnosed GD, antithyroid drugs for less than 3 months. RNA extracted from PBMCs served as the sequencing template. The data were also submitted as part of a second study, on T cells in Graves' hyperthyroidism and ophthalmopathy.

Sequenced here: peripheral blood mononuclear cells (PBMCs), sampled at new diagnosis, from a patient treated with antithyroid drugs. The receptors originated from a woman younger than 45 with Graves disease.

This clonotype was seen at least ten times. This chain uses TRBV6-1 with TRBJ2-5, with 11 bases lining up with TRBD2. This CDR3 is 13 amino acids long. Trimming cost V 8 bases and J 3 bases; bases outside gene matches: 2. Looked up from germline, CDR1 is MNHNS and CDR2 is SASEGT. The CDR3 sequence: CASVSGREETQYF. The DNA of the CDR3 is TGTGCCAGCGTTAGCGGGAGGGAAGAGACCCAGTACTTC.

V gene TRBV25-1 combines with J gene TRBJ2-1; D not certain. Germline V CDR1 and CDR2: MGHDK, SYGVNS. This CDR3 has 13 residues. V was pared by 2 bases and J by 4 bases, with 6 bases between. The CDR3 DNA reads TGTGCCAGCAGTGAACATTTTTACAATGAGCAGTTCTTC. Translating gives CASSEHFYNEQFF.

This clonotype was recorded a few times. One end of the junction varies from germline; a read error may be responsible. The chain joins TRBV27 to TRBJ2-5; D gene uncertain. Looked up from germline, CDR1 is MNHEY and CDR2 is SMNVEV (reference sequence). There are 13 residues in the CDR3. This CDR3 is CASSIFARESQYF. CDR3 sequence (DNA): TGTGCCAGCAGTATATTTGCCCGAGAGTCCCAGTACTTC.

This clonotype was recorded many times. V and J are TRBV2 and TRBJ2-4; 7 positions agree with TRBD2. After removal of 8 bases from V and 7 bases from J, the junction contained 11 bases not matched to a gene. CDR3 length: 14 amino acids. Germline V gene data show CDR1 as SNHLY and CDR2 as FYNNEI. CDR3 DNA: TGTGCCAGCGGCCTGTTGGGGAGGGACAACATTCAGTACTTC. Residues: CASGLLGRDNIQYF.

The rearrangement joins TRBV20-1 to TRBJ1-1, with 8 bases that match TRBD1. The ends lost 3 bases at V and 1 base at J; junction bases unmatched: 4. The germline gives CDR1 DFQATT, CDR2 SNEGSKA (reference sequence). This CDR3 region has 14 residues. The CDR3 DNA follows: TGCAGTGCTAGCCTCCAGGGGGCGAACACTGAAGCTTTCTTT. Amino acids: CSASLQGANTEAFF.

This clonotype was counted many times. This chain connects TRBV7-8 to TRBJ1-1; maybe TRBD1 (5 bases). Trimming left V 4 bases short and J 5 bases short, with 14 bases between. In germline, CDR1 is SGHVS, CDR2 FQNEAQ. The CDR3 is 14 residues long. The CDR3 loop reads CASSSREGDTEAFF. The CDR3 bases are TGTGCCAGCAGCTCCAGGGAAGGTGATACTGAAGCTTTCTTT.

This clonotype was detected ten times or more. This sequence joins TRBV2 and TRBJ1-5; D is ambiguous. The CDR3 runs to 15 residues. The germline V and J ends were trimmed by 5 bases and 6 bases, with 17 bases remaining between them. Germline V gene lookup returns CDR1 SNHLY and CDR2 FYNNEI. The DNA for the CDR3 is TGTGCCAGCAGTCCCGAGGACGCGGAAGGTCAGCCCCAGCATTTT. As protein: CASSPEDAEGQPQHF.

The rearrangement links TRBV6-9 to TRBJ1-5; TRBD1 might be the D (5 bases). This CDR3 contains 15 residues. Trimming removed 4 bases from V and 1 base from J, with 11 bases in between. CDR1 and CDR2 (germline): MNHGY, SVAAGI. The CDR3 DNA reads as TGTGCCAGCAGTTCAGGGCGCCCAAGCAATCAGCCCCAGCATTTT. Translated: CASSSGRPSNQPQHF.

This clonotype was detected many times. The chain recombines TRBV12-3 or TRBV12-4 with TRBJ2-5; 7 bases are shared with TRBD2. Trimming removed 4 bases from V and 5 bases from J; junction bases left unmatched: 13. This CDR3 is 16 amino acids long. CDR3 region: CASSSPTSENAETQYF. Written as DNA, the CDR3 is TGTGCCAGCAGTTCCCCTACTAGCGAGAACGCGGAGACCCAGTACTTC.

The table lists this clonotype with many counts. The chain is built from TRBV28 and TRBJ1-6; 9 positions match TRBD1. Germline loops: CDR1 MDHEN, CDR2 SYDVKM. The V gene end was trimmed by 5 bases and the J gene end by 11 bases; junction bases not matched to a gene: 4. The CDR3 extends over 13 amino acids. CDR3 amino acids: CASSTTGGTPLHF. The CDR3 DNA sequence: TGTGCCAGCAGTACGACAGGGGGTACACCCCTCCACTTT.

At least ten counts were recorded for this clonotype. This rearrangement joins TRBV18 to TRBJ2-7; possibly TRBD1 or TRBD2 for D (6 bases each). Trimming shortened V by 3 bases and J by 7 bases, and 13 bases separated the two germline ends. The CDR3 has 13 residues. Germline V lookup: CDR1 KGHSH, CDR2 LQKENI. In DNA, the CDR3 is TGTGCCAGCTCACCGTCGGGGGCGGGGGAGCAGTACTTC. Residues: CASSPSGAGEQYF.

Many counts were recorded for this clonotype. V is TRBV27 and J is TRBJ2-7, with TRBD1 matching over 9 bases. This CDR3 has 14 residues. After removal of 6 bases from V and 4 bases from J, the junction contained 7 bases not matched to a gene. Germline V gene sequence: CDR1 MNHEY, CDR2 SMNVEV (reference sequence). The CDR3 sequence: CASRIGTGSYEQYF. The CDR3, as DNA: TGTGCCAGCAGAATCGGGACAGGGTCTTACGAGCAGTACTTC.

This clonotype was observed at least ten times. The V gene is TRBV30, the J gene TRBJ2-5; 7 bases align to TRBD1. The CDR3 loop spans 17 amino acids. Unmatched junction bases numbered 16, after V lost 3 bases and J lost 3 bases. Germline CDR1 and CDR2: GTSNPN and SVGIG (reference sequence). The CDR3 loop is CAWSLTGFVSAEETQYF. The DNA for the CDR3 is TGTGCCTGGAGCTTGACAGGGTTTGTCTCGGCCGAAGAGACCCAGTACTTC.

In this sample, this clonotype turned up many times. The chain combines TRBV3-1 with TRBJ1-1; D perhaps matches TRBD1 (5 bases). The CDR3 totals 13 residues. Per germline, CDR1 LGHDT and CDR2 YNNKEL (reference sequence). V lost 6 bases and J lost 1, with 9 bases in between. CDR3 DNA sequence: TGTGCCAGCAGGGAAAGGGGGAACACTGAAGCTTTCTTT. Its translation is CASRERGNTEAFF.